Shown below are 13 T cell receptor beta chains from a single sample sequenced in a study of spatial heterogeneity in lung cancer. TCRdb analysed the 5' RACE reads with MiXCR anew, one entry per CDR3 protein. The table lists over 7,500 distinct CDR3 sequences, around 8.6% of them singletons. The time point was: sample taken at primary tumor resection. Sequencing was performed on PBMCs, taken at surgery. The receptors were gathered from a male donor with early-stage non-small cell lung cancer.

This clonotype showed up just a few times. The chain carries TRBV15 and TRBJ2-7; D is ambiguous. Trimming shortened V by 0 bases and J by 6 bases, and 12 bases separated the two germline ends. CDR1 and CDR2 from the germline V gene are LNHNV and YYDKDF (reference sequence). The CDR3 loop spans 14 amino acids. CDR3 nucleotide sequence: TGTGCCACCAGCAGAGACCCGGGCGATCGCGAGCAGTACTTC. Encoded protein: CATSRDPGDREQYF.

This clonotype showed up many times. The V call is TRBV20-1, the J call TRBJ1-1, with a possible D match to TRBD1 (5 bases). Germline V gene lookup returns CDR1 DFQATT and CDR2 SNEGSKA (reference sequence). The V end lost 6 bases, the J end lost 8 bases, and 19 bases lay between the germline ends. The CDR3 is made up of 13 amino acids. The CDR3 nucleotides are TGCAGTGCCATAAGGGGCCCACACCGGGAAGCTTTCTTT. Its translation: CSAIRGPHREAFF.

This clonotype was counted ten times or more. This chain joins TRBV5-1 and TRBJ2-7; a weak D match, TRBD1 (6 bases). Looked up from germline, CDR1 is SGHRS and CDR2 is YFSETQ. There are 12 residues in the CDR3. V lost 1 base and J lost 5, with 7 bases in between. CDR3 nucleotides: TGCGCCAGCAGCTTGTCAGGGGACGAGCAGTACTTC. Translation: CASSLSGDEQYF.

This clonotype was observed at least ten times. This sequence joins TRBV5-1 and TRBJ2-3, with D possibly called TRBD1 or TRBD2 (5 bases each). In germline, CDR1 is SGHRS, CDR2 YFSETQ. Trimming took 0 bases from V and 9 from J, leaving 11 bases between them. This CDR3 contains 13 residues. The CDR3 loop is CASSLGLAGTQYF. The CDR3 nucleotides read TGCGCCAGCAGCTTGGGGCTAGCAGGGACGCAGTATTTT.

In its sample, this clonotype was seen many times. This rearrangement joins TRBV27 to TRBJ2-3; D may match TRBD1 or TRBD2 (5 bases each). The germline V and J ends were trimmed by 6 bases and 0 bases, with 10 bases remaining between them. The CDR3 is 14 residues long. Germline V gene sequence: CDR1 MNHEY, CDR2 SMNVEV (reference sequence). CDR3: CASSYWDSTDTQYF. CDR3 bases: TGTGCCAGCAGCTATTGGGACAGCACAGATACGCAGTATTTT.

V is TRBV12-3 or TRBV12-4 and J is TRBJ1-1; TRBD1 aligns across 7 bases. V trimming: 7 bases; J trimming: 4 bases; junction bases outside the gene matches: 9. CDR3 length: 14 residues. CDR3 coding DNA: TGTGCCAGCAATTACAGGGGAGTTGTCACTGAAGCTTTCTTT. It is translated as CASNYRGVVTEAFF.

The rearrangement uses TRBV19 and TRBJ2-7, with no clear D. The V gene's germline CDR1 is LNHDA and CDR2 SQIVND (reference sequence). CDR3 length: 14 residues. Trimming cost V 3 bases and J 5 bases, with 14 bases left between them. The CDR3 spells CASSISFPSDEQYF. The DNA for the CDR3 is TGTGCCAGTAGTATTTCATTCCCATCAGACGAGCAGTACTTC.

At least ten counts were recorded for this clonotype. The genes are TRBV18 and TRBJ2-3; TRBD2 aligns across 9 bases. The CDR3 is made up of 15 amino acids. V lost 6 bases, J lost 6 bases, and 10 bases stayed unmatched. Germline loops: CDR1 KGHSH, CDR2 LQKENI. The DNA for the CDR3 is TGTGCCAGCTCGGTGATAGCGGGAGTCAGTGATACGCAGTATTTT. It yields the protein CASSVIAGVSDTQYF.

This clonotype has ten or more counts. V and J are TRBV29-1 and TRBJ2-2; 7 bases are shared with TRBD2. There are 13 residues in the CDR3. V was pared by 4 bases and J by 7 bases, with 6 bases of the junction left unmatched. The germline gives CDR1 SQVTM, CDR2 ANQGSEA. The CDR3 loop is CSVGGGEGGELFF. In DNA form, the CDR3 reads TGCAGCGTTGGAGGAGGGGAGGGCGGGGAGCTGTTTTTT.

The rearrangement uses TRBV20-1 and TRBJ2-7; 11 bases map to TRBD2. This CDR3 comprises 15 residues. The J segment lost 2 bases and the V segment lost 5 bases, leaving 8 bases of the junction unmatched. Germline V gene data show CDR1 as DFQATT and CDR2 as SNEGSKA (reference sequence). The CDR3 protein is CSAAGTSGSTYEQYF. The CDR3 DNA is TGCAGTGCTGCAGGGACTAGCGGTTCTACCTACGAGCAGTACTTC.

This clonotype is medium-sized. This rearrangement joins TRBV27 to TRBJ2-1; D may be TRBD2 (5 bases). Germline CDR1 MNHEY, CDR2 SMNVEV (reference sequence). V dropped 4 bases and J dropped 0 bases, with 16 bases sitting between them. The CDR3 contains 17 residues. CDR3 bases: TGTGCCAGCAGTTGGAGGCAGAAAGGGAACTCCTACAATGAGCAGTTCTTC. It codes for CASSWRQKGNSYNEQFF.

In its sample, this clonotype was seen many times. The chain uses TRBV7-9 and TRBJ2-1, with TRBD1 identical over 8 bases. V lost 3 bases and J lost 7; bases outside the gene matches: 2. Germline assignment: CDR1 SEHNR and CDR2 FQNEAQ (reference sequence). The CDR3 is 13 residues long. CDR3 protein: CASSLTGVNEQFF. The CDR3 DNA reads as TGTGCCAGCAGCTTGACAGGGGTAAATGAGCAGTTCTTC.

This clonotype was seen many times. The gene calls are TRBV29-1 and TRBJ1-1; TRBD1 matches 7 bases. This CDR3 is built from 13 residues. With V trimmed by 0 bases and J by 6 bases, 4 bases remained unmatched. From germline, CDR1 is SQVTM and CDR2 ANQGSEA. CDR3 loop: CSVEDGGGSEAFF. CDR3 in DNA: TGCAGCGTTGAAGACGGAGGGGGCTCTGAAGCTTTCTTT. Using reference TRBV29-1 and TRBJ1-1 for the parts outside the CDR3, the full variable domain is SAVISQKPSRDICQRGTSLTIQCQVDSQVTMMFWYRQQPGQSLTLIATANQGSEATYESGFVIDKFPISRPNLTFSTLTVSNMSPEDSSIYLCSVEDGGGSEAFFGQGTRLTVV.